This T cell receptor (beta chain) was documented in a study of blood T cell repertoires in COVID-19. About the study: Sites across the United States, Italy and Spain contributed samples from acute and convalescent COVID-19.

This table comes from immunoSEQ multiplex PCR, and its TCRdb copy is limited to in-frame clones, with some not included. The sample lists about 230,000 clones; just over 85% were seen once. The CDR3 has 15 amino acids. V trimming: 3 bases; J trimming: 2 bases; junction bases outside the gene matches: 3. The V gene's germline CDR1 is DFQATT and CDR2 SNEGSKA (reference sequence). This clonotype was sampled from a young man who had recovered from COVID-19. The V call is TRBV20-1, the J call TRBJ2-1; 11 nucleotides line up with TRBD2. Material: PBMCs or T cells enriched from blood (not recorded which). The CDR3 DNA follows: TGCAGTGCTAGTGGGACTAGCGGAACCTACAATGAGCAGTTCTTC. This codes for CSASGTSGTYNEQFF.